This is a list of T cell receptor beta chains from one sample in a study of shared clonotypes between healthy human individuals. Profiling relied on immunoSEQ multiplex PCR, and the TCRdb table lists in-frame clones only, not all of them. The sample lists roughly 510,000 clones; roughly 85% were seen once. Sequenced sample: PBMCs. The source of these receptors is a middle-aged woman in good health. Some clones in this sample may be carry-over from other donors' samples. CDR3s include the opening cysteine and the closing phenylalanine or tryptophan. Fields, in order: clone size, J gene, V gene, D gene, CDR3 protein, CDR3 DNA. D genes are given only for firm matches. Where a row states a size, it is once, few, many or the class of an expanded clone; other rows omit it.

clone size: .
J gene: TRBJ2-7
V gene: TRBV27
D gene: .
CDR3 protein: CASSKKGGTYEQYF
CDR3 DNA: TGTGCCAGCAGTAAAAAGGGGGGTACCTACGAGCAGTACTTC

clone size: .
J gene: TRBJ1-3
V gene: TRBV7-9
D gene: .
CDR3 protein: CASSHDTSSGNTIYF
CDR3 DNA: TGTGCCAGCAGCCACGACACTAGCTCTGGAAACACCATATATTTT

clone size: .
J gene: TRBJ1-2
V gene: TRBV28
D gene: TRBD1
CDR3 protein: CASTDRERGYTF
CDR3 DNA: TGTGCCAGCACGGACAGGGAACGAGGCTACACCTTC

clone size: once
J gene: TRBJ2-5
V gene: TRBV30
D gene: .
CDR3 protein: CAWSIGETQYF
CDR3 DNA: TGTGCCTGGAGTATCGGAGAGACCCAGTACTTC

clone size: .
J gene: TRBJ2-2
V gene: TRBV7-3
D gene: .
CDR3 protein: CASSLGVGKGTGELFF
CDR3 DNA: TGTGCCAGCAGCTTAGGAGTGGGGAAGGGCACCGGGGAGCTGTTTTTT

clone size: .
J gene: TRBJ2-1
V gene: TRBV5-1
D gene: TRBD2
CDR3 protein: CASSPLASGRVNRQYNEQFF
CDR3 DNA: TGCGCCAGCAGCCCCCTGGCTAGCGGGAGGGTCAATAGGCAGTACAATGAGCAGTTCTTC

clone size: .
J gene: TRBJ2-2
V gene: TRBV7-3
D gene: .
CDR3 protein: CASSLLPGELFF
CDR3 DNA: TGTGCCAGCAGCTTACTCCCCGGGGAGCTGTTTTTT

clone size: .
J gene: TRBJ2-7
V gene: TRBV30
D gene: .
CDR3 protein: CAWSPGTFTYEQYF
CDR3 DNA: TGTGCCTGGAGCCCGGGAACTTTCACCTACGAGCAGTACTTC

clone size: .
J gene: TRBJ2-7
V gene: TRBV2
D gene: TRBD1
CDR3 protein: CASSEWGTGKNEQYF
CDR3 DNA: TGTGCCAGCAGTGAATGGGGGACAGGGAAAAACGAGCAGTACTTC

clone size: once
J gene: TRBJ1-1
V gene: TRBV4-2
D gene: TRBD1
CDR3 protein: CASSQQQGVNTEAFF
CDR3 DNA: TGTGCCAGCAGCCAACAACAGGGGGTAAACACTGAAGCTTTCTTT

clone size: .
J gene: TRBJ2-1
V gene: TRBV19
D gene: TRBD1
CDR3 protein: CASRKQGVTSYNEQFF
CDR3 DNA: TGTGCCAGTAGGAAACAGGGGGTTACCTCCTACAATGAGCAGTTCTTC

clone size: .
J gene: TRBJ1-2
V gene: TRBV7-9
D gene: .
CDR3 protein: CASSRPSPNYGYTF
CDR3 DNA: TGTGCCAGCAGCCGCCCCTCCCCTAACTATGGCTACACCTTC

clone size: few
J gene: TRBJ1-1
V gene: TRBV27
D gene: TRBD1
CDR3 protein: CASSLSGQGAMNTEAFF
CDR3 DNA: TGTGCCAGCAGTTTATCCGGCCAGGGGGCCATGAACACTGAAGCTTTCTTT

clone size: .
J gene: TRBJ2-3
V gene: TRBV6-1
D gene: TRBD2
CDR3 protein: CASSEAHGLAWVTDTQYF
CDR3 DNA: TGTGCCAGCAGTGAAGCGCATGGACTAGCGTGGGTCACAGATACGCAGTATTTT

clone size: .
J gene: TRBJ2-7
V gene: TRBV5-1
D gene: TRBD1
CDR3 protein: CASSPGTGPEQYF
CDR3 DNA: TGCGCCAGCAGCCCAGGGACAGGGCCCGAGCAGTACTTC

clone size: .
J gene: TRBJ2-6
V gene: TRBV5-4
D gene: .
CDR3 protein: CASSPPPGSGANVLTF
CDR3 DNA: TGTGCCAGCAGCCCCCCCCCAGGCTCTGGGGCCAACGTCCTGACTTTC

clone size: .
J gene: TRBJ2-2
V gene: TRBV11-2
D gene: .
CDR3 protein: CASSVDLSGELFF
CDR3 DNA: TGTGCCAGCAGCGTCGACCTTTCCGGGGAGCTGTTTTTT

clone size: .
J gene: TRBJ1-1
V gene: TRBV7-9
D gene: .
CDR3 protein: CASSFLNLNTEAFF
CDR3 DNA: TGTGCCAGCAGCTTTTTGAACCTGAACACTGAAGCTTTCTTT

clone size: .
J gene: TRBJ1-2
V gene: TRBV18
D gene: TRBD1
CDR3 protein: CASSPADRGRGYTF
CDR3 DNA: TGTGCCAGCTCACCCGCCGACAGGGGTAGAGGCTACACCTTC

clone size: .
J gene: TRBJ2-1
V gene: TRBV7-9
D gene: .
CDR3 protein: CASSSTSGVRNEQFF
CDR3 DNA: TGTGCCAGCAGCTCAACTAGTGGGGTTCGCAATGAGCAGTTCTTC

clone size: .
J gene: TRBJ1-2
V gene: TRBV6-5
D gene: TRBD1
CDR3 protein: CASSSQGQGYGYTF
CDR3 DNA: TGTGCCAGCAGTTCACAGGGACAGGGCTATGGCTACACCTTC

clone size: few
J gene: TRBJ1-5
V gene: TRBV28
D gene: .
CDR3 protein: CASRNGGGNQPQHF
CDR3 DNA: TGTGCCAGCAGAAACGGAGGGGGGAATCAGCCCCAGCATTTT

clone size: .
J gene: TRBJ2-3
V gene: TRBV6-4
D gene: TRBD2
CDR3 protein: CASSRLAEGTDTQYF
CDR3 DNA: TGTGCCAGCTCCAGACTAGCGGAGGGCACAGATACGCAGTATTTT

clone size: .
J gene: TRBJ2-3
V gene: TRBV19
D gene: TRBD2
CDR3 protein: CASSIWGGRATDTQYF
CDR3 DNA: TGTGCCAGTTCCATCTGGGGAGGGAGGGCAACAGATACGCAGTATTTT

clone size: .
J gene: TRBJ1-4
V gene: TRBV21-1
D gene: .
CDR3 protein: CASSPKTNSATNEKLFF
CDR3 DNA: TGTGCCAGCAGCCCTAAGACAAACAGCGCAACTAATGAAAAACTGTTTTTT

clone size: .
J gene: TRBJ2-2
V gene: TRBV7-3
D gene: TRBD2
CDR3 protein: CASSHTSGNTGELFF
CDR3 DNA: TGTGCCAGCAGCCACACTAGCGGGAACACCGGGGAGCTGTTTTTT

clone size: .
J gene: TRBJ1-2
V gene: TRBV7-6
D gene: .
CDR3 protein: CASSSGPQASPFYGYTF
CDR3 DNA: TGTGCCAGCAGCTCCGGGCCCCAGGCCTCGCCCTTCTATGGCTACACCTTC

clone size: once
J gene: TRBJ1-4
V gene: TRBV19
D gene: .
CDR3 protein: CASSILATNEKLFF
CDR3 DNA: TGTGCCAGTAGTATCCTAGCAACTAATGAAAAACTGTTTTTT

clone size: .
J gene: TRBJ2-3
V gene: TRBV7-2
D gene: .
CDR3 protein: CASSLDQTTDTQYF
CDR3 DNA: TGTGCCAGCAGCTTAGACCAAACCACAGATACGCAGTATTTT

clone size: .
J gene: TRBJ2-5
V gene: TRBV9
D gene: TRBD2
CDR3 protein: CASNREGMETQYF
CDR3 DNA: TGTGCCAGCAACCGGGAGGGTATGGAGACCCAGTACTTC

clone size: .
J gene: TRBJ2-2
V gene: TRBV6-5
D gene: .
CDR3 protein: CAVKATGSTGELFF
CDR3 DNA: TGTGCTGTGAAGGCCACCGGGAGCACCGGGGAGCTGTTTTTT

clone size: .
J gene: TRBJ2-4
V gene: TRBV6-1
D gene: TRBD1
CDR3 protein: CASRDREVKNIQYF
CDR3 DNA: TGTGCCAGCAGAGACAGGGAAGTTAAAAACATTCAGTACTTC

clone size: once
J gene: TRBJ1-1
V gene: TRBV30
D gene: .
CDR3 protein: CAWSVNRDNTEAFF
CDR3 DNA: TGTGCCTGGAGTGTCAACAGGGACAACACTGAAGCTTTCTTT

clone size: .
J gene: TRBJ2-7
V gene: TRBV4-3
D gene: TRBD2
CDR3 protein: CASSQEIGLAGSSSYEQYF
CDR3 DNA: TGCGCCAGCAGCCAAGAAATTGGACTAGCGGGATCCAGCTCCTACGAGCAGTACTTC

clone size: .
J gene: TRBJ2-3
V gene: TRBV27
D gene: TRBD2
CDR3 protein: CASSLRTSGIDTQYF
CDR3 DNA: TGTGCCAGCAGTTTAAGGACTAGCGGTATAGATACGCAGTATTTT

clone size: .
J gene: TRBJ2-7
V gene: TRBV6-6
D gene: TRBD2
CDR3 protein: CASSPLAGRKYEQYF
CDR3 DNA: TGTGCCAGCAGCCCACTAGCGGGTAGGAAGTACGAGCAGTACTTC

clone size: .
J gene: TRBJ2-7
V gene: TRBV4-1
D gene: .
CDR3 protein: CASSQVAGPYEQYF
CDR3 DNA: TGCGCCAGCAGCCAAGTGGCAGGTCCCTACGAGCAGTACTTC

clone size: .
J gene: TRBJ2-1
V gene: TRBV12-1
D gene: .
CDR3 protein: CASTPPAAHEQFF
CDR3 DNA: TGTGCCAGCACCCCGCCTGCCGCCCATGAGCAGTTCTTC

clone size: many
J gene: TRBJ2-1
V gene: TRBV29-1
D gene: TRBD2
CDR3 protein: CSVVEREVHNEQFF
CDR3 DNA: TGCAGCGTTGTAGAGCGGGAGGTACACAATGAGCAGTTCTTC

clone size: .
J gene: TRBJ1-2
V gene: TRBV28
D gene: TRBD1
CDR3 protein: CASSSTGENYGYTF
CDR3 DNA: TGTGCCAGCAGTTCAACAGGGGAGAACTATGGCTACACCTTC

clone size: .
J gene: TRBJ2-7
V gene: TRBV21-1
D gene: .
CDR3 protein: CASSRTTSGPSYEQYF
CDR3 DNA: TGTGCCAGCAGCAGGACGACTAGCGGGCCATCCTACGAGCAGTACTTC

clone size: many
J gene: TRBJ2-1
V gene: TRBV11-2
D gene: .
CDR3 protein: CASSLDRGASEQFF
CDR3 DNA: TGTGCCAGCAGCTTAGATCGGGGTGCTAGCGAGCAGTTCTTC

clone size: .
J gene: TRBJ2-1
V gene: TRBV28
D gene: TRBD2
CDR3 protein: CASGLAGSYNEQFF
CDR3 DNA: TGTGCCAGCGGACTAGCGGGCTCCTACAATGAGCAGTTCTTC

clone size: .
J gene: TRBJ2-1
V gene: TRBV5-1
D gene: TRBD2
CDR3 protein: CASSLARLAGGPRRYNEQFF
CDR3 DNA: TGCGCCAGCAGCTTGGCCCGTCTAGCGGGAGGGCCTAGACGCTACAATGAGCAGTTCTTC

clone size: .
J gene: TRBJ2-7
V gene: TRBV13
D gene: TRBD1
CDR3 protein: CASSQTGVLGEQYF
CDR3 DNA: TGTGCCAGCAGTCAAACAGGGGTCCTGGGCGAGCAGTACTTC

clone size: .
J gene: TRBJ2-5
V gene: TRBV10-3
D gene: TRBD2
CDR3 protein: CATGGKGGETQYF
CDR3 DNA: TGTGCCACCGGGGGGAAGGGAGGGGAGACCCAGTACTTC

clone size: .
J gene: TRBJ2-5
V gene: TRBV6-1
D gene: .
CDR3 protein: CASSDVLETQYF
CDR3 DNA: TGTGCCAGCAGTGACGTTTTGGAGACCCAGTACTTC

clone size: .
J gene: TRBJ2-4
V gene: TRBV7-2
D gene: TRBD2
CDR3 protein: CASSSQRDPKNIQYF
CDR3 DNA: TGTGCCAGCAGCTCCCAGCGGGACCCCAAAAACATTCAGTACTTC

clone size: .
J gene: TRBJ2-2
V gene: TRBV7-8
D gene: TRBD2
CDR3 protein: CASRNGRGFGTGELFF
CDR3 DNA: TGTGCCAGCAGAAACGGGAGGGGATTTGGCACCGGGGAGCTGTTTTTT